This T cell receptor (beta chain) was sequenced for a study of T cells after yellow fever vaccination. Study summary: Low-cell-number fractions underwent preparation using SMART-Seq v4 Ultra Low Input. General observations from the study: There was a possibility that FACS-sorted repertoires contained abundant clonotypes contaminating from the bulk population. Secondary responses were weaker yet peaked faster, day 5 versus 15.

The CDR3 has 15 amino acids. The V gene lost 8 bases and the J gene lost 5 bases, with 23 bases spanning the gap. Each CDR3 protein gets one entry after TCRdb re-called the 5' RACE reads with MiXCR. The repertoire holds around 65,000 distinct CDR3 sequences, approximately 5% seen once, with more than 2% in the top ten. A note on this clonotype: Its antigen is unknown.

This rearrangement joins TRBV5-3 to TRBJ2-7, with no clear D. TRBV5-3 counts as an open reading frame of uncertain function. Sample: CD4+ T cells sorted from PBMCs, taken about 2 weeks after the first yellow fever vaccination. This TCR derives from a man aged 18 to 29 who received the YFV17D yellow fever vaccine. This chain's CDR3 is CARGPGPASTNEQYF. DNA of the CDR3: TGTGCCAGGGGCCCTGGGCCCGCCTCCACCAACGAGCAGTACTTC.